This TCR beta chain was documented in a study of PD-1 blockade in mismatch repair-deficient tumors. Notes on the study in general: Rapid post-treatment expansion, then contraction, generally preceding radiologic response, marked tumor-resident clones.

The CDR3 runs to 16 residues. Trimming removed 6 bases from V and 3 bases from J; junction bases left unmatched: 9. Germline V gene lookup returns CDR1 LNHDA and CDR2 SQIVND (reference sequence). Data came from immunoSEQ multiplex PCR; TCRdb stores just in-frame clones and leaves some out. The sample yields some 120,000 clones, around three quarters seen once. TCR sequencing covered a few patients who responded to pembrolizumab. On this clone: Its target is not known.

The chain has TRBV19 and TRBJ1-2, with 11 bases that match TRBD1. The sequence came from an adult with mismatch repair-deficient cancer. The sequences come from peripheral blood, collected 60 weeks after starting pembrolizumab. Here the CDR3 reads CASRNPGTGGDYGYTF. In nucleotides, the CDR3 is TGTGCCAGTAGGAATCCCGGGACAGGGGGGGACTATGGCTACACCTTC.